The clone carrying this TCR beta chain was recorded many times. These data are taken from a study of T cells in Graves' hyperthyroidism and ophthalmopathy. Amplification targeted TCR beta CDR3 regions from RNA transcripts. The HTBI primer set served for first-round RT-PCR of the TCR CDR3. TCRdb reprocessed the multiplex PCR reads with MiXCR, giving one entry per CDR3 protein. In the table there are 300,000 to 400,000 distinct CDR3 sequences, about 15% of which are singletons. CDR3 length: 14 amino acids. Germline lookup yields CDR1 SGHRS and CDR2 YFSETQ. V was cut by 9 bases and J by 0 bases, with 15 bases left in between.

The chain carries TRBV5-1 and TRBJ1-1; perhaps TRBD1 as D (6 bases). Material for sequencing was blood. This clonotype originated in a woman aged 25-40 years with Graves' ophthalmopathy. Written as DNA, the CDR3 is TGCGCCACCCGGGGGGCGGGAATGAACACTGAAGCTTTCTTT. Amino acids: CATRGAGMNTEAFF.